The rows below give T cell receptor beta chains drawn from one sample of a study of B cell selection in AIRE deficiency. The method was immunoSEQ multiplex PCR; TCRdb's version includes in-frame clones alone and lacks a portion of them. The sample lists tens of thousands of clones; 90% to 96% were seen once. Material: CD4+CD127+ conventional T cells sorted from PBMCs. These receptors came from a human donor in good health. CDR3s include the opening cysteine and the closing phenylalanine or tryptophan. A D gene is named only where the DNA matches it firmly. Clone size appears in some rows only: once, few, many, or a class for an expanded clone.

j_call: TRBJ2-2; v_call: TRBV7-3; d_call: .; clone_size: .; cdr3_aa: CASSLTFNTGELFF; cdr3_nt: TGTGCCAGCAGCTTGACTTTTAACACCGGGGAGCTGTTTTTT
j_call: TRBJ2-1; v_call: TRBV7-9; d_call: .; clone_size: .; cdr3_aa: CASSPGYGEQFF; cdr3_nt: TGTGCCAGCAGCCCGGGGTATGGAGAGCAGTTCTTC
j_call: TRBJ2-2; v_call: TRBV19; d_call: TRBD1; clone_size: .; cdr3_aa: CASRRQGVDTGELFF; cdr3_nt: TGTGCCAGTAGGAGACAGGGGGTCGACACCGGGGAGCTGTTTTTT
j_call: TRBJ1-2; v_call: TRBV5-4; d_call: .; clone_size: .; cdr3_aa: CASSLDSRSNYGYTF; cdr3_nt: TGTGCCAGCAGCTTGGATTCCAGGTCTAACTATGGCTACACCTTC
j_call: TRBJ2-2; v_call: TRBV19; d_call: TRBD2; clone_size: .; cdr3_aa: CASSGTSGRAGAGELFF; cdr3_nt: TGTGCCAGTAGTGGAACTAGCGGGAGGGCCGGGGCCGGGGAGCTGTTTTTT
j_call: TRBJ2-1; v_call: TRBV28; d_call: .; clone_size: .; cdr3_aa: CASSFGPRSSYNEQFF; cdr3_nt: TGTGCCAGCAGTTTCGGCCCCCGGAGCTCCTACAATGAGCAGTTCTTC
j_call: TRBJ1-2; v_call: TRBV7-3; d_call: TRBD1; clone_size: few; cdr3_aa: CASSITGDVGYTF; cdr3_nt: TGTGCCAGCAGCATAACAGGGGACGTTGGCTACACCTTC
j_call: TRBJ1-4; v_call: TRBV2; d_call: .; clone_size: once; cdr3_aa: CASSATGGEKLFF; cdr3_nt: TGTGCCAGCAGTGCGACGGGGGGTGAAAAACTGTTTTTT
j_call: TRBJ2-3; v_call: TRBV20-1; d_call: .; clone_size: once; cdr3_aa: CSALEGDTQYF; cdr3_nt: TGCAGTGCACTAGAGGGAGATACGCAGTATTTT
j_call: TRBJ1-6; v_call: TRBV14; d_call: .; clone_size: .; cdr3_aa: CASSQGQYNSPLHF; cdr3_nt: TGTGCCAGCAGCCAAGGACAGTATAATTCACCCCTCCACTTT
j_call: TRBJ1-2; v_call: TRBV7-2; d_call: TRBD1; clone_size: .; cdr3_aa: CASSLGIRGTGSGGYTF; cdr3_nt: TGTGCCAGCAGCTTAGGAATTAGGGGGACAGGATCGGGAGGCTACACCTTC